The clone carrying this T cell receptor (beta chain) has a handful of counts. Antigen unknown. Per germline, CDR1 LGHNA and CDR2 YNFKEQ. The J segment lost 9 bases and the V segment lost 5 bases, leaving 13 bases of the junction unmatched. This CDR3 comprises 16 residues. The sample comes from a study of T-cell memory formation after mild COVID-19. As for the study in general: Clusters of TCRs were largely donor specific. Study conclusions and caveats: Day 15 to 85 contracting clones showed balanced CD4/CD8; later expanders leaned CD4+. Pre-infection memory contained some responding clones, which suggested that cross-reactive memory had joined. Those CD4+ clones that contracted were mainly in CM and EM (CD8+ ones in EMRA).

TCRdb re-derived calls from the 5' RACE reads in MiXCR, one entry per CDR3 protein. The sample holds more than 250,000 distinct CDR3 sequences, about a sixth seen once. The material sequenced was PBMCs or a T cell subset sorted from them (not recorded which). The J gene is TRBJ2-1, the V gene TRBV4-2; 10 nucleotides line up with TRBD1. This receptor was taken from a man aged 18 to 30 who had mild COVID-19 (a few samples of this study predate the infection). Cell type and time point are not known. In DNA form, the CDR3 reads TGTGCCAGCAGCGAACCCGGGACAGGGGAGTTAGGTGAGCAGTTCTTC. This codes for CASSEPGTGELGEQFF.